This T cell receptor (beta chain) was recorded in a study of identical twins. The CDR3 covers 16 residues. Germline CDR1 is ENHRY and CDR2 is SYGVKD. General study findings and limits: Conclusions were based on cross-sectional statistical analysis, without following the same donors.

TCRdb processed the 5' RACE reads anew with MiXCR; each CDR3 protein has one entry. The sample includes 1.5 million to 2 million distinct CDR3 sequences, about 30% of them seen just once. As to this clonotype: Its antigen is unknown.

The chain recombines TRBV10-3 with TRBJ2-1; 9 bases match TRBD2. The J call may be incorrect, as the DNA end agrees better with TRBJ2-7. The sample was cord blood. This clonotype originated in a newborn girl in good health. CDR3 nucleotides: TGTGCCATCTCCGGGACTAGCAGCCGGTCCTACAATGAGCAGTACTTC. This sequence encodes CAISGTSSRSYNEQYF.